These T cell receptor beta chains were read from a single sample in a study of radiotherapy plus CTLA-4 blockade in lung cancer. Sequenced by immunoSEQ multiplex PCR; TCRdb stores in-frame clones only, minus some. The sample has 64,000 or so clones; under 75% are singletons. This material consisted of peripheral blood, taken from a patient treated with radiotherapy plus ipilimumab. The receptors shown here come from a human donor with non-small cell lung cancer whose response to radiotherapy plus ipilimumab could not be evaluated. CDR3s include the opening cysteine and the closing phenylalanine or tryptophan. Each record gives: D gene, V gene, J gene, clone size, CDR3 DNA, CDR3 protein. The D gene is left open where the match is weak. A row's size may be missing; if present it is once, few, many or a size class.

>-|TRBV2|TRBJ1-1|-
TGTGCCAGCAGTGAGTTTGCAGGGGCGGTCTTT
CASSEFAGAVF
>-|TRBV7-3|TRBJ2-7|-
TGTGCCAGCAGCTTCCAATGGGCAGGGCCGTACGAGCAGTACTTC
CASSFQWAGPYEQYF
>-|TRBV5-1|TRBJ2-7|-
TGCGCCAGCCGAGAAGGACAAGGATACGAGCAGTACTTC
CASREGQGYEQYF
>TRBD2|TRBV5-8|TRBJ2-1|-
TGTGCCAGCAGCCTGACTAGCGGGAGGTCCTACAATGAGCAGTTCTTC
CASSLTSGRSYNEQFF
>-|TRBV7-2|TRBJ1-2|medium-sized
TGTGCCAGCAGCTTAGCCCAGGGGTTCGGCTATGGCTACACCTTC
CASSLAQGFGYGYTF
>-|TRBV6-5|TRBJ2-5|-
TGTGCCAGCAGTTACTCGGGGGGGGCTTACCAAGAGACCCAGTACTTC
CASSYSGGAYQETQYF
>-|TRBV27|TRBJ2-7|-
TGTGCCAGCAGTTACGGAGTGACGGGAGTGGTCGAGCAGTACTTC
CASSYGVTGVVEQYF
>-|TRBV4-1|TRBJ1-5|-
TGCGCCAGCAGCCAAGATCAGGGCAGGGGCACTCAGCCCCAGCATTTT
CASSQDQGRGTQPQHF
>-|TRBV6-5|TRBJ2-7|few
TGTGCCAGCAGCCGAAGGGGCTACGAGCAGTACTTC
CASSRRGYEQYF
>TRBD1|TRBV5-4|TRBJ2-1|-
TGTGCCAGCAGAAGACAGGGGGCGCGGAATGAGCAGTTCTTC
CASRRQGARNEQFF
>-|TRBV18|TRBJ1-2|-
TGTGCCAGCTCAGAGGGACAACGATATGGCTACACCTTC
CASSEGQRYGYTF
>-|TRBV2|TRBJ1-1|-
TGTGCCAGCAGCGGGGATTCGAACACTGAAGCTTTCTTT
CASSGDSNTEAFF
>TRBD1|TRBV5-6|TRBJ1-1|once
TGTGCCAGCAGCTGGGACAGGGGCACTGAAGCTTTCTTT
CASSWDRGTEAFF
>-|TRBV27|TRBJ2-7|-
TGTGCCAGCAGTCCTGGGGCGTCGGTAGGCTACGAGCAGTACTTC
CASSPGASVGYEQYF